This T cell receptor beta chain was recorded in a study of cytomegalovirus exposure and HLA in healthy donors (dated by TCRdb to 2015 to 2018). Study-level background: In an earlier analysis of roughly 500 of the donors, 276 Gb of sequence data and approximately 120 million unique TCR beta sequences from 150 million to 200 million T cells were reported. Roughly 300 gigabases of sequencing data and 75 million to 85 million unique TCR sequences made up an early release that covered 500 to 700 HLA-typed donors. Of the roughly 400 genotyped donors, about 84% fell in the genetic ancestry cluster associated with self-reported Caucasian donors. The aim of the study was to test whether cataloging public T cell receptors could identify signatures of past pathogen exposure. The T cell repertoires of about 700 subjects were profiled by immunosequencing and related to cytomegalovirus serostatus. Along with the approximately 650-subject first cohort, a separate validation cohort of more than 90 different subjects was used. To predict cytomegalovirus infection status, the study combined high-throughput TCR immunosequencing, statistical association of individual TCRs with disease status, and machine learning. A later analysis re-examined previously published TCR beta repertoires from 600 to 700 donors and added high-resolution HLA genotyping to investigate patterns of TCR occurrence. Rather than drawing on any new phenotypic data, the later analysis identified candidate immune exposures from TCR beta sequences and the way those sequences occurred across donors. To decide whether each TCR beta V gene segment behaved as functional or pseudogenic, an earlier analysis of some 600 of the donors relied on high-throughput TCR beta sequencing. Donor age, sex, ethnicity and CMV serostatus were compiled alongside the repertoire data. In a later genetic analysis, genome-wide SNP genotypes for about three fifths of the 666 donors were used, and that subset was treated as a discovery cohort. Every repertoire in the discovery cohort had been generated on one and the same sequencing platform. Class I and class II HLA loci were covered by the typing at four-digit resolution. The number of typed donors differed by locus: roughly 620-630 for A, B, C, DRB1 and DQB1; 500 to 550 for DQA1; 606 for DPA1; and some 430 for DPB1. Several DR-DQ haplotypes were treated as single units for association and clustering because of strong linkage in the cohort. On average, over 200,000 unique TCR beta nucleotide sequences were sequenced per donor among a few hundred genotyped donors of the cohort, with about 19% of those sequences being non-productive.

The cohort was made up of roughly 670 healthy bone marrow donors. Cohort members were all nominally healthy when sampled, although unrecorded immune exposures were likely present. The donor was CMV seropositive and belonged to the group of some 290 seropositive cohort members. A peripheral blood sample was provided by each donor, and peripheral blood mononuclear cells were used for TCR beta sequencing. Genomic DNA extraction from the blood cell samples was performed with the Qiagen DNeasy Blood Extraction Kit. The method behind the library was the immunoSEQ multiplex PCR assay. For the multiplex PCR, a mixture combining 60 forward primers for TCR Vbeta segments and 13 reverse primers for TCR Jbeta segments was used. The CDR3 region of rearranged TCR beta genes was amplified from genomic DNA by a multiplex PCR assay. On the Illumina HiSeq System, the amplified TCR beta libraries were sequenced as 87-base-pair reads. In the paper's pipeline: A later analysis tallied 75 million to 95 million unique TCR beta chains across the 640 or so repertoires, and around 9.9 million of those chains were shared by two or more donors. To remove PCR and sequencing errors, raw reads were error-corrected and collapsed into unique sequences using a nearest-neighbor algorithm that merged closely related sequences. V, D and J gene segments were assigned by aligning CDR3 sequences to IMGT reference sequences. For a sequence to be retained, at least a six-nucleotide match to both a V gene segment and a J gene segment was required. A rearrangement counted as productive if the CDR3 had no stop codons and remained in frame with V and J, and every other rearrangement counted as non-productive. CDR3 was defined by IMGT convention, running from the second conserved V-encoded cysteine to the conserved J-encoded phenylalanine. In an earlier analysis of just under 600 of the donors, sequences lacking an unambiguous match to a single V gene segment were excluded. In an earlier analysis of around 600 of the donors, V segments were called functional above 56.7% productive rearrangements and were called segregating when the between-donor standard deviation exceeded 5%. A statistical classification framework was developed to diagnose cytomegalovirus status using the catalog of TCR beta chain sequences. In a later analysis, TCR nucleotide sequences were compared against IMGT/GENE-DB human TR gene sequences so that V and J genes could be assigned. A later analysis assigned CDR3 sequences and most-parsimonious VDJ recombination scenarios with the TCRdist pipeline. In a later analysis, each TCR beta chain was defined by its CDR3 amino acid sequence together with its V-gene family, and reads without a unique V-gene family were excluded. A later analysis removed 450 to 600 highly shared, low-generation-probability nucleotide sequences to deal with suspected cross-contamination and a sequencing artifact. In a later analysis, a clonal expansion index for each public chain was calculated from normalized within-repertoire ranks of inferred template counts. In a later analysis, generation probabilities were computed with a VDJ recombination model fitted to out-of-frame rearrangements, and the resulting probabilities were checked against IGoR. Hypergeometric tests were used in a later analysis to score TCR-TCR, TCR-HLA and TCR-CMV co-occurrence, with a repertoire-size bias correction applied to the TCR pairs. To estimate false discovery rates, a later analysis permuted the HLA or CMV assignments 20 times. In a later analysis, co-occurring TCRs were grouped with DBSCAN, and TCRdist sequence similarity was added when clustering was performed within HLA-allele-positive subsets. Repertoires with fewer than 30,000 or more than 120,000 public chains, plus five repertoires with anomalous nucleotide sharing, were excluded from co-occurrence clustering. TCRdb provides this immuneACCESS table in a form limited to in-frame rearrangements. Some clones are lacking; in checked studies, under half of them reflect an unresolved V gene, and why the rest are absent is not known. V, J and clone size are those of that table, while D and trimming were read from the DNA. Within this sample are around 130,000 clones, with around three quarters of them counted one time only. 5.8% of the sample lies in the top ten.

Points the paper makes about the study in general: Only TCR beta chains were sequenced in this cohort, and the absence of alpha or paired-chain data limited detectable features. The earlier analysis of approximately 540 of the donors excluded 15 to 20 rarely observed V segments, including chromosome 9 orphons, because counts were too low. An earlier analysis of roughly 570 of the donors showed that most TCR beta V segments appeared in productive rearrangements either about 87% or about 30% of the time, which broadly matched IMGT annotations. At a false discovery rate of 0.05, a later analysis linked around 17,000 TCR beta sequences to specific HLA alleles. An association between a missense DCLRE1C variant and V-gene and J-gene trimming of TCR beta chains was found in a later genetic analysis and replicated in an independent cohort. A later genetic analysis reported fewer N-insertions in productive TCRs among donors in an Asian-associated ancestry cluster than the roughly 700-donor mean. The only immune exposure information available for the cohort was CMV serostatus. The classifier was reported to diagnose cytomegalovirus status with high specificity and sensitivity in both the original and validation cohorts. A total of 150 to 200 TCR beta chains were listed by the study as associated with cytomegalovirus. When HLA alleles, especially DR and DQ, strongly co-occurred, attributing TCR associations to individual alleles was difficult. Correlated functional status among segregating V segments might be attributable to linkage disequilibrium, but an unknown experimental factor could not be ruled out. According to a later analysis, most CMV-associated TCR beta chains appeared to be HLA-restricted, and the HLA associations seemed to be driven largely by CMV exposure. A later analysis reported that several top co-occurrence clusters appeared linked to parvovirus B19, influenza, CMV and Epstein-Barr virus. A further reported finding was that TCR beta sequences accurately predicted the HLA-A and HLA-B alleles for most subjects in the first cohort. In vitro tests confirmed that a few of the cytomegalovirus-associated TCR beta chains recognize cytomegalovirus antigens. Most TCR sequences were seen in very few donors, while some public TCRs were found in many individuals. According to the authors, the approach could potentially be generalized to other disease states and immunological phenotypes. Because HLA typing was missing for some donors at each locus, association tests included only the typed subset. According to a later analysis, TCR association rates differed among HLA loci, with DRB1 alleles showing the most associated TCRs and HLA-C alleles showing the fewest. The sequencing pipeline was judged likely to have produced a cluster of highly shared sequence variants as a technical artifact. Presence/absence analyses assumed roughly uniform sequencing depth across donors, an assumption that may not hold. In a later analysis, HLA-associated TCR beta chains showed more clonal expansion and lower generation probabilities than non-associated chains that were equally common.

Note on this clone: No antigen is known for it. It has no much larger one-base neighbor in the sample; base qualities were not kept.

The specimen sequenced was PBMCs. The origin of this receptor is a man younger than 35 in good health and CMV-seropositive.

The DNA sequence is TGTGCCAGCTCACAGCAACAGTTCTATGGCTACACCTTC. The encoded protein is CASSQQQFYGYTF. This chain joins TRBV18 to TRBJ1-2; too little of a D gene remains to name it. V loses 4 bases of germline sequence and J loses 4 bases, and the interval between the two ends is 10 bases. Inclusive of the bounding cysteine and phenylalanine, the CDR3 is 13 residues long. Just the 39-base CDR3 DNA is kept, in frame starting at base 1. From a lookup of the germline V gene, CDR1 and CDR2 are KGHSH and LQKENI.